The T cell receptor (beta chain) described here comes from a study of blood T cell repertoires in COVID-19 (dated by TCRdb to about 2020). In the study overall: Collaborator samples came from the United States, Italy and Spain and covered acute and convalescent phases of COVID-19. Where HLA class I and class II types were available, the types were taken from metadata supplied by the sample provider, not from assay-based typing. The sample metadata nearly always contained a de-identified subject ID, COVID-19 status, age in years and sex. Samples were obtained from the ongoing ImmuneRACE study (first 160 participants) and from over a thousand subjects provided by 6 global collaborators. Subjects who had been exposed to COVID-19, were actively infected with it, or had recovered from it provided the deeply sampled blood TCRbeta repertoires that made up the dataset. The repertoires were released in a freely available public database meant as a resource for research on the immune response to SARS-CoV-2. The prospective study material was composed of cDNA or gDNA derived from T cells, B-cell-depleted T cells, or PBMCs.

What the research found in general, with its limitations: The quantity of clinical and demographic metadata differed by source and by participant and was supplied without curation.

TCRbeta CDR3 regions were amplified from genomic DNA using the immunoSEQ Assay, a bias-controlled multiplex PCR. The paper's data handling went like this. The number of nucleated cells in each sample was estimated from the amplification of reference gene primers within the assay. Sequence reads were collapsed and filtered to measure the absolute abundance of every unique TCRbeta CDR3 rearrangement. For each sample, productive Simpson clonality was calculated as the square root of Simpson's diversity index over productive rearrangements. Here the immuneACCESS table is served through TCRdb, limited to in-frame sequences with V and J called. Missing clones are a known gap in these copies; in checked studies unresolved V genes cover under half, and the rest lacks a known reason. Clone size and V and J calls were adopted from that table, with D and trimming inferred from the DNA. The sample yields approximately 280,000 clones; approximately 80% were counted once. The ten largest clones add up to over 4% of the sample.

Enrolling through a virtual design, the prospective study's participants ranged in age from roughly 18 to 100 years and lived across roughly 24 United States geographic areas. To assign participants to cohorts, the prospective study relied on clinical history that participants themselves reported in a screening survey and a study questionnaire. Exposed participants had been in contact, within 2 weeks of entering the study, with a person who had a PCR-confirmed or clinician-diagnosed case of COVID-19. In the prospective study, mobile phlebotomists collected whole blood, serum and a nasopharyngeal or oropharyngeal swab from each participant. Additional blood draws and questionnaires over an approximately two-month period could optionally be provided by prospective study participants. Blood samples from the prospective study were shipped frozen or at room temperature prior to DNA extraction. Of note for this clone: No antigen is known for it. Base qualities are not provided; no much larger clone lies one nucleotide away.

The specimen sequenced was PBMCs or T cells enriched from blood (not recorded which). This receptor was taken from a middle-aged man who had been exposed to COVID-19.

The CDR3 region reads CASSPRGGGGTEAFF. The DNA sequence reads TGTGCCAGCAGCCCCCGGGGGGGCGGCGGGACTGAAGCTTTCTTT. The chain couples TRBV9 to TRBJ1-1, with a weak D call of TRBD1 (6 bases match). From the cysteine through the phenylalanine, the CDR3 covers 15 amino acids. Solely the CDR3 DNA is kept, with 45 bases framed from the first base. V loses 4 bases, J loses 5 bases, and the germline ends lie 18 bases apart. The germline V gene provides CDR1 SGDLS and CDR2 YYNGEE. Beyond the CDR3, the reference TRBV9 and TRBJ1-1 genes provide the residues; the full variable domain reads: DSGVTQTPKHLITATGQRVTLRCSPRSGDLSVYWYQQSLDQGLQFLIQYYNGEERAKGNILERFSAQQFPDLHSELNLSSLELGDSALYFCASSPRGGGGTEAFFGQGTRLTVV.